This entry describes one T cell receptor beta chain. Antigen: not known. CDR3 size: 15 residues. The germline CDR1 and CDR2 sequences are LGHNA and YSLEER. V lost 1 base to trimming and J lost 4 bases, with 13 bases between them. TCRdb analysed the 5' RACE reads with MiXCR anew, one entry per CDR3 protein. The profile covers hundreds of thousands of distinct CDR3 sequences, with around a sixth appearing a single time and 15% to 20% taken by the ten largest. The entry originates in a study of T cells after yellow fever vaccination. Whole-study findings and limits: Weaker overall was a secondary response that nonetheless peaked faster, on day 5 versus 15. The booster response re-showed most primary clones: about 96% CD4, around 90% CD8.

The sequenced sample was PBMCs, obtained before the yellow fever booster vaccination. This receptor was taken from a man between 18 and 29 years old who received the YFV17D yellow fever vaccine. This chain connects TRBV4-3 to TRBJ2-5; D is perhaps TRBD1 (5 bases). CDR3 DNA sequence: TGCGCCAGCAGCCAAGTGCACAGGAGCGCAGAGACCCAGTACTTC. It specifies CASSQVHRSAETQYF.